The rows below give T cell receptor beta chains drawn from one sample of a study of Ad26.COV2.S vaccination and SARS-CoV-2 variants. Method: immunoSEQ multiplex PCR; TCRdb's copy keeps in-frame clones and lacks some. The sample lists about 380,000 clones; roughly four fifths were seen once. This sample comprised peripheral blood, obtained in a trial of Ad26.COV2.S vaccine versus placebo. These TCRs come from a person between 18 and 59 years old who received the Ad26.COV2.S COVID-19 vaccine or a placebo. Each CDR3 is given with its conserved first and last residue. Fields, in order: J gene, D gene, V gene, clone size, CDR3 protein, CDR3 DNA. The D gene is left open where the match is weak. Size tells how often a clone was seen (once, few, many) or the class of an expanded clone, and some rows leave it out.

J: TRBJ1-2; D: .; V: TRBV4-3; size: .; CDR3: CASSQVRDGAYGYTF; DNA: TGCGCCAGCAGCCAAGTTCGCGACGGAGCCTATGGCTACACCTTC
J: TRBJ2-5; D: TRBD2; V: TRBV11-3; size: .; CDR3: CASSLGGGRAVETQYF; DNA: TGTGCCAGCAGCTTAGGAGGCGGGAGGGCCGTAGAGACCCAGTACTTC
J: TRBJ1-2; D: .; V: TRBV3-1/TRBV3-2; size: .; CDR3: CASSQGREAYGYTF; DNA: TGTGCCAGCAGCCAAGGTAGGGAGGCCTATGGCTACACCTTC
J: TRBJ1-5; D: .; V: TRBV4-1; size: .; CDR3: CASSQPGQGKDQPQHF; DNA: TGCGCCAGCAGCCAACCCGGCCAAGGGAAAGATCAGCCCCAGCATTTT
J: TRBJ2-7; D: .; V: TRBV5-4; size: .; CDR3: CASSLYRINGGPDYEQYF; DNA: TGTGCCAGCAGCTTGTATCGTATAAACGGGGGACCTGATTACGAGCAGTACTTC
J: TRBJ2-5; D: .; V: TRBV7-2; size: .; CDR3: CASREETQYF; DNA: TGTGCCAGCAGGGAAGAGACCCAGTACTTC
J: TRBJ2-7; D: .; V: TRBV27; size: .; CDR3: CASTREGGGEQYF; DNA: TGTGCCAGTACTCGAGAGGGAGGAGGCGAGCAGTACTTC
J: TRBJ2-1; D: .; V: TRBV3-1/TRBV3-2; size: once; CDR3: CASSQGPYNEQFF; DNA: TGTGCCAGCAGCCAAGGGCCCTACAATGAGCAGTTCTTC
J: TRBJ1-1; D: TRBD1; V: TRBV5-1; size: .; CDR3: CASSLAQGQRNTEAFF; DNA: TGCGCCAGCAGCTTGGCCCAGGGACAGAGGAACACTGAAGCTTTCTTT
J: TRBJ2-3; D: .; V: TRBV7-9; size: few; CDR3: CASSLVFGSTELSTDTQYF; DNA: TGTGCCAGCAGCTTGGTTTTTGGTTCGACTGAACTTAGCACAGATACGCAGTATTTT
J: TRBJ2-2; D: .; V: TRBV12-5; size: .; CDR3: CASAQLHIDYTGRRPVGSGELFF; DNA: TGTGCTAGTGCCCAGCTACACATCGACTATACAGGGAGGAGGCCTGTCGGGTCCGGGGAGCTGTTTTTT
J: TRBJ2-2; D: .; V: TRBV18; size: .; CDR3: CASSLWAPTNTGELFF; DNA: TGTGCCAGCTCACTCTGGGCCCCGACGAACACCGGGGAGCTGTTTTTT
J: TRBJ2-3; D: TRBD2; V: TRBV9; size: .; CDR3: CASSVDTGGATDTQYF; DNA: TGTGCCAGCAGCGTAGATACCGGGGGGGCCACAGATACGCAGTATTTT
J: TRBJ2-1; D: .; V: TRBV25-1; size: .; CDR3: CASSLGRNEQFF; DNA: TGTGCCAGCAGTCTAGGGCGCAATGAGCAGTTCTTC
J: TRBJ2-5; D: .; V: TRBV12-3/TRBV12-4; size: .; CDR3: CASSQGFQETQYF; DNA: TGTGCCAGCAGTCAGGGTTTTCAAGAGACCCAGTACTTC
J: TRBJ2-7; D: TRBD2; V: TRBV4-1; size: .; CDR3: CASSQGSGGGEQYF; DNA: TGCGCCAGCAGCCAAGGTTCAGGCGGGGGCGAGCAGTACTTC
J: TRBJ2-7; D: .; V: TRBV7-9; size: .; CDR3: CASSLGATYEQYF; DNA: TGTGCCAGCAGCTTGGGCGCCACCTACGAGCAGTACTTC